These 13 T cell receptor beta chains were sequenced from one sample in a study of blood T cell repertoires in COVID-19. Libraries were prepared by immunoSEQ multiplex PCR; TCRdb keeps only in-frame clonotypes and omits some of them. The sample has about 120,000 clones; roughly nine tenths are singletons. The sequenced sample was peripheral blood. These receptor sequences come from a human donor with active COVID-19. The donor label of this sample is uncertain.

The chain uses TRBV4-1 and TRBJ2-3; 10 positions match TRBD1. Germline values: CDR1 MGHRA, CDR2 YSYEKL. The CDR3 totals 16 residues. V lost 4 bases, J lost 0 bases, and 4 bases stayed unmatched. The CDR3 loop is CASSLPGQGSTDTQYF. The CDR3 nucleotides are TGCGCCAGCAGCCTACCGGGACAGGGGAGCACAGATACGCAGTATTTT.

The V call is TRBV27, the J call TRBJ2-7; D may be TRBD1 (6 bases). Trimming took off 5 bases at V and 2 bases at J, with 10 bases between the two ends. The CDR3 length is 13 residues. Germline V gene sequence: CDR1 MNHEY, CDR2 SMNVEV (reference sequence). This chain's CDR3 is CASSQGQAYEQYF. The CDR3 DNA is TGTGCCAGCAGTCAGGGGCAGGCCTACGAGCAGTACTTC.

The chain uses TRBV18 and TRBJ1-2; D ambiguous. Germline V CDR1 and CDR2: KGHSH, LQKENI. V was clipped by 0 bases and J by 5 bases, with 13 bases between them. The length of the CDR3 is 15 residues. CDR3 in DNA: TGTGCCAGCTCACCACCCCCAGGCAATACTTATGGCTACACCTTC. Translating gives CASSPPPGNTYGYTF.

The rearrangement joins TRBV19 to TRBJ1-4; TRBD1 is a possible D gene (5 bases). This CDR3 is 19 amino acids long. The germline V gene has CDR1 LNHDA and CDR2 SQIVND (reference sequence). The V gene lost 1 base and the J gene lost 0 bases, with 18 bases spanning the gap. CDR3 in amino acids: CASSIVRRAGLSTNEKLFF. In DNA, the CDR3 is TGTGCCAGTAGTATAGTGAGGCGAGCGGGGCTTTCAACTAATGAAAAACTGTTTTTT.

The V and J genes are TRBV7-2 and TRBJ1-2; 8 positions agree with TRBD1. The V gene end was trimmed by 2 bases and the J gene end by 7 bases; junction bases not matched to a gene: 6. This CDR3 is built from 14 residues. Germline assignment: CDR1 SGHTA and CDR2 FQGNSA. The chain's CDR3 is CASSLPGGIGGYTF. CDR3 nucleotides: TGTGCCAGCAGCTTACCAGGGGGCATCGGTGGCTACACCTTC.

The rearrangement links TRBV12-3 or TRBV12-4 to TRBJ1-2; D remains unclear. The CDR3 totals 13 residues. The V end was cut by 1 base, the J end by 0 bases, with 3 bases between. This CDR3 reads CASSLGANYGYTF. The CDR3 region has the DNA TGTGCCAGCAGTTTAGGAGCTAACTATGGCTACACCTTC.

The rearrangement joins TRBV28 to TRBJ2-7, with D possibly TRBD2 on 6 matching bases. V was cut by 6 bases and J by 0 bases, with 15 bases left in between. Germline values: CDR1 MDHEN, CDR2 SYDVKM. The CDR3 is 15 residues long. The CDR3 spells CASSETGVNSYEQYF. The CDR3 DNA follows: TGTGCCAGCAGCGAAACGGGGGTAAACTCCTACGAGCAGTACTTC.

In DNA, the CDR3 is TGTGCCAGCAGTTTATGGAGGCAGGGGGCCAGCAATCAGCCCCAGCATTTT. Protein sequence: CASSLWRQGASNQPQHF. This chain connects TRBV28 to TRBJ1-5; 8 nucleotides line up with TRBD1. CDR1 is MDHEN and CDR2 is SYDVKM in the germline V gene. V was pared by 0 bases and J by 1 base, with 5 bases of the junction left unmatched. The CDR3 is 17 amino acids. Based on the CDR3 plus reference TRBV28 and TRBJ1-5, the full variable domain is DVKVTQSSRYLVKRTGEKVFLECVQDMDHENMFWYRQDPGLGLRLIYFSYDVKMKEKGDIPEGYSVSREKKERFSLILESASTNQTSMYLCASSLWRQGASNQPQHFGDGTRLSIL.

This sequence joins TRBV19 and TRBJ1-2; D is possibly TRBD1 (5 bases). Germline V gene data show CDR1 as LNHDA and CDR2 as SQIVND (reference sequence). The CDR3 loop spans 12 amino acids. The germline V and J ends were trimmed by 7 bases and 7 bases, with 13 bases remaining between them. The CDR3 is CASTGNSFGYTF. The DNA of the CDR3 is TGTGCCAGTACAGGGAATTCCTTTGGCTACACCTTC.

J is TRBJ2-2 and V is TRBV6-5; 8 bases align to TRBD2. J gave up 7 bases and V 2 bases, and 3 bases lay outside the gene matches. CDR1 is MNHEY and CDR2 is SVGAGI in the germline V gene. This CDR3 comprises 14 residues. The CDR3 reads CASSYATSVGELFF. DNA of the CDR3: TGTGCCAGCAGTTACGCGACTAGCGTCGGGGAGCTGTTTTTT.

The chain links TRBV7-2 to TRBJ2-7, with D possibly TRBD2 on 7 matching bases. The CDR3 contains 13 residues. V was trimmed by 0 bases and J by 7 bases, leaving 10 bases between them. Germline lookup yields CDR1 SGHTA and CDR2 FQGNSA. The CDR3 DNA reads as TGTGCCAGCAGCTTAGCGGGGGGGCGGGAGCAGTACTTC. Protein: CASSLAGGREQYF.

The count of this clone is one. V is TRBV4-3 and J is TRBJ1-3; a possible D gene is TRBD1 (6 bases). Germline lookup yields CDR1 LGHNA and CDR2 YSLEER. V lost 0 bases and J 1 base, leaving 19 bases between the germline ends. The CDR3 extends over 19 amino acids. CDR3 sequence (DNA): TGCGCCAGCAGCCAAGATCCCCCGGGGGGGGCGCCTTCTGGAAACACCATATATTTT. This codes for CASSQDPPGGAPSGNTIYF.

V gene TRBV5-1 combines with J gene TRBJ2-5; 10 positions agree with TRBD2. In germline, CDR1 is SGHRS, CDR2 YFSETQ. Trimming cost V 2 bases and J 1 base; bases outside gene matches: 5. The CDR3 contains 16 residues. The CDR3 nucleotides are TGCGCCAGCAGCTTTGGACTAGCGGTGCCCCAAGAGACCCAGTACTTC. Its protein product is CASSFGLAVPQETQYF. Full variable domain (missing parts from reference TRBV5-1 and TRBJ2-5): KAGVTQTPRYLIKTRGQQVTLSCSPISGHRSVSWYQQTPGQGLQFLFEYFSETQRNKGNFPGRFSGRQFSNSRSEMNVSTLELGDSALYLCASSFGLAVPQETQYFGPGTRLLVL.